This T cell receptor (beta chain) was identified in a study of T cell repertoires in cytomegalovirus infection. Study summary: CMV epitopes, recently identified HLA-C-restricted and well-studied HLA-B-restricted, were used. Shared public TCR beta signatures pointed to both CMV infection and a matching HLA type. Study-level points and caveats: The ex vivo response was dominated by HLA-C-restricted CMV-specific TCR beta clonotypes. Summed frequency of public TCR beta families distinguished CMV carriers with the relevant HLA.

Via MiXCR, TCRdb re-called the reads, giving one row per CDR3 protein. The sample records about 830,000 distinct CDR3 sequences, 32% being singletons. Note on this clonotype: Antigen unknown.

Looked up from germline, CDR1 is LGHNA and CDR2 is YSLEER. This CDR3 has 15 amino acids. Trimming left V 3 bases short and J 4 bases short, with 15 bases between. The J gene is TRBJ1-2, the V gene TRBV4-3; a weak D match, TRBD1 (5 bases). The TCR originated in a human donor in good health (CMV status not recorded). Some clones in this sample may be carry-over from other donors' samples. The specimen was cultured CD8+ T cells from PBMCs, collected from culture after CMV antigen stimulation. CDR3 sequence (DNA): TGCGCCAGCAGCCATAAGAACCAGGGAACCTATGGCTACACCTTC. This encodes CASSHKNQGTYGYTF.